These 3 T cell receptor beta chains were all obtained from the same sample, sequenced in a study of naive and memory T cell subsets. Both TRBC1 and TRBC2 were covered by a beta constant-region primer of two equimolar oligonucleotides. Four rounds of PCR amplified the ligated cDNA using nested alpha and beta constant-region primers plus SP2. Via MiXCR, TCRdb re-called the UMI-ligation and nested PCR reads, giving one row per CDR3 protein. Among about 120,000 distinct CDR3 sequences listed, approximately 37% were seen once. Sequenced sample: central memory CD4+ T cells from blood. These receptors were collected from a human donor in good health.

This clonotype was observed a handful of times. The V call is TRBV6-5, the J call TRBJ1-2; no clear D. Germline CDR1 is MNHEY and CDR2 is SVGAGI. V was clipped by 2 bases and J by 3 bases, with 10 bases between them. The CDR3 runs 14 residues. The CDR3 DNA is TGTGCCAGCAGTTACAGAGGGAACGACTATGGCTACACCTTC. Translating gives CASSYRGNDYGYTF.

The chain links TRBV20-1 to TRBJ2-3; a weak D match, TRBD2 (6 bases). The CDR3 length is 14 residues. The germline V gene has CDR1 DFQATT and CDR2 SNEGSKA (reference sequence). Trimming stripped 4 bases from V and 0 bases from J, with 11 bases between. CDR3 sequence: CSAKPLASTDTQYF. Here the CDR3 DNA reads TGCAGTGCTAAACCACTAGCTAGCACAGATACGCAGTATTTT.

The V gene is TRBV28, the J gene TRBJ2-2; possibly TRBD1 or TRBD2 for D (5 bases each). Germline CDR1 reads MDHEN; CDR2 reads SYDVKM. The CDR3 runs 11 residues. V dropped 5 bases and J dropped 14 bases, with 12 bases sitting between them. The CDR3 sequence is CASSRPGPLFF. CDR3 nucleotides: TGTGCCAGCAGTAGGCCGGGACCCCTGTTTTTT.